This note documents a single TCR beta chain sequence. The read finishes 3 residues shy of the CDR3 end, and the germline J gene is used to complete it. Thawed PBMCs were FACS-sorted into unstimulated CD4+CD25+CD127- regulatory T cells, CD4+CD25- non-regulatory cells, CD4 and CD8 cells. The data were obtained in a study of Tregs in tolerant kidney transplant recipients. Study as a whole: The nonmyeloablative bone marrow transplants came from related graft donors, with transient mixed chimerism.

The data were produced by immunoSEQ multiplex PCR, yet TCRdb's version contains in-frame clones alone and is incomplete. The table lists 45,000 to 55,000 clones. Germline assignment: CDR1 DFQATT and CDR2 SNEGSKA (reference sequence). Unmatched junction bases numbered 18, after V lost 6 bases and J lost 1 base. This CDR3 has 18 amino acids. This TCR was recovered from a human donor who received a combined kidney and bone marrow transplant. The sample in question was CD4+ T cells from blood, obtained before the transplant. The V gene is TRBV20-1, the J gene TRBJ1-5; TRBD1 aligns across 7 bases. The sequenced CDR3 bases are TGCAGTGCCCCGAAAAAAGACAGGGAAATTTTGAGCAATCAGCCC. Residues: CSAPKKDREILSNQP. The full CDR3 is CSAPKKDREILSNQPQHF.